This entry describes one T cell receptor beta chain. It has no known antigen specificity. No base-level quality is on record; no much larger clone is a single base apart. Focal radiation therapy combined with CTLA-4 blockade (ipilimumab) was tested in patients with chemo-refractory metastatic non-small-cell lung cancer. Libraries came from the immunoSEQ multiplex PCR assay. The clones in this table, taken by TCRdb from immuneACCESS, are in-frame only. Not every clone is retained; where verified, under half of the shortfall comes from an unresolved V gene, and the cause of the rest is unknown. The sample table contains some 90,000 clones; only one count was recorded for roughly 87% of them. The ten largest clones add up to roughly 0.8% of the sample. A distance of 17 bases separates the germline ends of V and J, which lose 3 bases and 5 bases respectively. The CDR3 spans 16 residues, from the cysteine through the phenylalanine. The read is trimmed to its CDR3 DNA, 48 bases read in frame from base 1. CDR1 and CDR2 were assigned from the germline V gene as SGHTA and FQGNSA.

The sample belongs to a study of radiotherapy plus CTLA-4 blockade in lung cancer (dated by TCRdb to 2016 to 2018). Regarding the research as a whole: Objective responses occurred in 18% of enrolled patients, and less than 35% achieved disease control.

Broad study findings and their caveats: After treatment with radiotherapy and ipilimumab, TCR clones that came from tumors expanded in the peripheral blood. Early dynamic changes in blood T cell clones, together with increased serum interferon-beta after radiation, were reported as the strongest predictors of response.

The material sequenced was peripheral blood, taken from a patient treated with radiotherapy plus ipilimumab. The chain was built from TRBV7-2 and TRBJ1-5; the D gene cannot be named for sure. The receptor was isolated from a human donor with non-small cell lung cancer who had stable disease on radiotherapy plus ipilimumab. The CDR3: CASSLGRASPDQPQHF. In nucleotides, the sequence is TGTGCCAGCAGCTTGGGCCGGGCCAGCCCGGATCAGCCCCAGCATTTT.